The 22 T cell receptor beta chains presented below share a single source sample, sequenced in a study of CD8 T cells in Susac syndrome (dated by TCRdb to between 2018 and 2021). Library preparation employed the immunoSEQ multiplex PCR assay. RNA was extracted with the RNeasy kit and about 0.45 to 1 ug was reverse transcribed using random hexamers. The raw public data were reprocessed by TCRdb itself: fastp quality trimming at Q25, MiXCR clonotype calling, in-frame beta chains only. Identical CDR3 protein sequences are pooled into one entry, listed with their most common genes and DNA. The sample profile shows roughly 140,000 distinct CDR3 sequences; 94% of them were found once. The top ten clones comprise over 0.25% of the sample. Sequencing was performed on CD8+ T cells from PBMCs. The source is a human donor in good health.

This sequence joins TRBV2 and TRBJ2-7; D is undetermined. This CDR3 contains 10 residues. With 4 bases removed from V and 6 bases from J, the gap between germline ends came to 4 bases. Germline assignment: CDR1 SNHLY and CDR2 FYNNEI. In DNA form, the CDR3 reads TGTGCCAGCAGTGGTGGCGAGCAGTACTTC. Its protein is CASSGGEQYF.

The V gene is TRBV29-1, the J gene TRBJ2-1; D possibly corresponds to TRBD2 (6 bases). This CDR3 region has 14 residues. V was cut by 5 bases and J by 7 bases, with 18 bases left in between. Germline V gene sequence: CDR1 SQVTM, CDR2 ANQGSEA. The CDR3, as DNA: TGCAGCGTTCCACGGGGACTTAACAAGAATGAGCAGTTCTTC. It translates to CSVPRGLNKNEQFF.

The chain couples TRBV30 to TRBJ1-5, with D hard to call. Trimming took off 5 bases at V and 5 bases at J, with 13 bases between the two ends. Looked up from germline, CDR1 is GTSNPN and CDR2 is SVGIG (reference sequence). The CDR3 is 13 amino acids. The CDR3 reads CAWRGFVDQPQHF. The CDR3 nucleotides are TGTGCCTGGCGCGGGTTCGTCGATCAGCCCCAGCATTTT. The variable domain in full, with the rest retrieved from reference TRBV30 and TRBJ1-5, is SQTIHQWPATLVQPVGSPLSLECTVEGTSNPNLYWYRQAAGRGLQLLFYSVGIGQISSEVPQNLSASRPQDRQFILSSKKLLLSDSGFYLCAWRGFVDQPQHFGDGTRLSIL.

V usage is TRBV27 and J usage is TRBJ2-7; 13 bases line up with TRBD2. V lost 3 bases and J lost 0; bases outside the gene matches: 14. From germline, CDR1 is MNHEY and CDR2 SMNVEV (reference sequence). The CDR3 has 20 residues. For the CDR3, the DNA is TGTGCCAGCAGTTTTGGGGAGCCGGGACTAGCGGGAATCTACTCCTACGAGCAGTACTTC. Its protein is CASSFGEPGLAGIYSYEQYF.

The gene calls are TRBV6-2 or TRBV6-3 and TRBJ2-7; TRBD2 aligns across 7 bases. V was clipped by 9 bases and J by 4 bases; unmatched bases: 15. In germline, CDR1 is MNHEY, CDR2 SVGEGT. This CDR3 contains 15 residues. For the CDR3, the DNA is TGTGCCAGTACTAGCGTCTCGGAGATAACGTACGAGCAGTACTTC. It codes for CASTSVSEITYEQYF.

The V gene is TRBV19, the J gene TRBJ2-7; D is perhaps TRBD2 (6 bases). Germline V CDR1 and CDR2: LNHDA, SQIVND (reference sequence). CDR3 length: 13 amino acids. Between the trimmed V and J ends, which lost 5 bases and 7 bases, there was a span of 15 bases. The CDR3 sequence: CASSAGSLWEQYF. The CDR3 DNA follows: TGTGCCAGTAGTGCCGGGAGCCTTTGGGAGCAGTACTTC.

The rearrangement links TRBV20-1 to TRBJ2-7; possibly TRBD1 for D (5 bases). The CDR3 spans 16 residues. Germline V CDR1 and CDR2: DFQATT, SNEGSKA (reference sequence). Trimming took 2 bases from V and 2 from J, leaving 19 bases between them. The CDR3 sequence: CSARIAEGAVPYEQYF. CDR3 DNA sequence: TGCAGTGCTAGAATTGCGGAAGGGGCAGTGCCCTACGAGCAGTACTTC.

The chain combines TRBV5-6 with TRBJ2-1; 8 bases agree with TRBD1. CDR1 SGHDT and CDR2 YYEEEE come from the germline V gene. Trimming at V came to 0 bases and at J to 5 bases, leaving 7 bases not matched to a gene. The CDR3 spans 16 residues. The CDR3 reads CASSLGGTGGHNEQFF. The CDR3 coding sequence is TGTGCCAGCAGCTTGGGGGGCACAGGGGGGCACAATGAGCAGTTCTTC.

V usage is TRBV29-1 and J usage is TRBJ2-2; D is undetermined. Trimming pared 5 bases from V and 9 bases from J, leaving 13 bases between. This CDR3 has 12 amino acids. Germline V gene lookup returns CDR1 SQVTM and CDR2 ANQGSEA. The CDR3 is CSVILADRELFF. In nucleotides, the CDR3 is TGCAGCGTTATTTTGGCGGACCGGGAGCTGTTTTTT.

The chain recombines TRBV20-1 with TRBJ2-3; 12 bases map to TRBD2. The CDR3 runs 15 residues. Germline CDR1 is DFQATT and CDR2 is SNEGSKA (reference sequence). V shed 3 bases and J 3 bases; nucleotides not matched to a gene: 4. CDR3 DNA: TGCAGTGCTAGGAGACTAGCGGGAGTAACAGATACGCAGTATTTT. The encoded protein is CSARRLAGVTDTQYF.

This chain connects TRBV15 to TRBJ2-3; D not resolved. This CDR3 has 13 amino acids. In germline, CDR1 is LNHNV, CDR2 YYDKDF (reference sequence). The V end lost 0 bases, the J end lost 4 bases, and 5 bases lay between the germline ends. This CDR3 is CATSRDRADTQYF. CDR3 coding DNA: TGTGCCACCAGCAGAGATCGGGCAGATACGCAGTATTTT.

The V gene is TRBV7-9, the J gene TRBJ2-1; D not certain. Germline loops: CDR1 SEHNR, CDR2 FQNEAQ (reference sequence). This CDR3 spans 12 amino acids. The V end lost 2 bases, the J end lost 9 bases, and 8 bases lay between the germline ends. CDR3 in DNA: TGTGCCAGCAGCTTATATGAGGCTGAGCAGTTCTTC. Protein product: CASSLYEAEQFF.

CDR3 DNA: TGCAGCGTGACCGGGACAAGCTACGAGCAGTACTTC. It yields the protein CSVTGTSYEQYF. The genes are TRBV29-1 and TRBJ2-7, with D possibly TRBD1 on 6 matching bases. V was clipped by 6 bases and J by 3 bases, with 12 bases between them. Germline V gene sequence: CDR1 SQVTM, CDR2 ANQGSEA. This CDR3 region has 12 residues.

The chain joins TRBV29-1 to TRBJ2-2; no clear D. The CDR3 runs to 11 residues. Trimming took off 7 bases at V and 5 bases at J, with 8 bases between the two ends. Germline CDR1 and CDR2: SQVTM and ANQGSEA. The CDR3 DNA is TGCAGCGGGCTAGATACCGGGGAGCTGTTTTTT. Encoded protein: CSGLDTGELFF.

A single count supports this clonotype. In DNA form, the CDR3 reads TGCGCCAGCAGCTCTCGGGAACACAATGAGCAGTTCTTC. It codes for CASSSREHNEQFF. The chain employs TRBV5-1 and TRBJ2-1; TRBD2 might be the D (5 bases). Germline V gives CDR1 SGHRS, CDR2 YFSETQ. V was shortened by 3 bases and J by 5 bases, with 9 bases between the two germline ends. This CDR3 has 13 amino acids. Full variable domain (remainder filled in from reference TRBV5-1 and TRBJ2-1): KAGVTQTPRYLIKTRGQQVTLSCSPISGHRSVSWYQQTPGQGLQFLFEYFSETQRNKGNFPGRFSGRQFSNSRSEMNVSTLELGDSALYLCASSSREHNEQFFGPGTRLTVL.

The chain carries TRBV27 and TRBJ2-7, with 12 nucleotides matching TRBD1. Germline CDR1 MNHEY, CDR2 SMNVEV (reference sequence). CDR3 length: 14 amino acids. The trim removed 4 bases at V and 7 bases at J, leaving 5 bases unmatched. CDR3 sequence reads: CASSSGTGGLEQYF. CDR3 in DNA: TGTGCCAGCAGTTCAGGGACAGGGGGCTTGGAGCAGTACTTC.

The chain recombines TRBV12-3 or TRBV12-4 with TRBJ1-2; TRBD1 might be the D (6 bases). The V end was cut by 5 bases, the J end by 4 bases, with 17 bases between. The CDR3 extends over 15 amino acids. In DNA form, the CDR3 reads TGTGCCAGCAGTCCGGGGGCGGGGGGGAGCTATGGCTACACCTTC. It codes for CASSPGAGGSYGYTF.

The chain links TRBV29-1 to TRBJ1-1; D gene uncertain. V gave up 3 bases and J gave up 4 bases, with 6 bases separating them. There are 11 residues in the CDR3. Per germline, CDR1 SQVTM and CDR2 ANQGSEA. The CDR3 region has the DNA TGCAGCGTTGAGTGGACCACTGAAGCTTTCTTT. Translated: CSVEWTTEAFF.

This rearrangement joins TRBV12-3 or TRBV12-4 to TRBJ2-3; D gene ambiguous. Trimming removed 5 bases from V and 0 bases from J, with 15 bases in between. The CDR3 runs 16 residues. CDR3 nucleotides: TGTGCCAGCAGTACCCTCGATCTTATCAGCACAGATACGCAGTATTTT. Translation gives CASSTLDLISTDTQYF.

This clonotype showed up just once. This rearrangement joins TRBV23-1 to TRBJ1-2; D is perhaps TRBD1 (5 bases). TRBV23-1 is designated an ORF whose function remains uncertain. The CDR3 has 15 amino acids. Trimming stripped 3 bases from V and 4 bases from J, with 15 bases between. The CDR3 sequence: CASSHLGPWLYGYTF. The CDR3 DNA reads TGCGCCAGCAGTCACCTGGGACCGTGGCTCTATGGCTACACCTTC.

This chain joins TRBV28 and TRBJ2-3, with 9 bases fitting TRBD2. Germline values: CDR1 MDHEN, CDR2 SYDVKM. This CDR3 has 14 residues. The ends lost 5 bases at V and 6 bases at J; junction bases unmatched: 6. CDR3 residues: CASSPPTSGDTQYF. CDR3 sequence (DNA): TGTGCCAGCAGTCCCCCAACTAGCGGGGATACGCAGTATTTT.

The CDR3 here is CASSYGRDEGEQYF. The CDR3 DNA follows: TGCGCCAGCAGCTACGGGCGCGACGAGGGGGAGCAGTACTTC. The chain joins TRBV4-3 to TRBJ2-7; D is possibly TRBD1 or TRBD2 (5 bases each). CDR3 size: 14 residues. V was shortened by 5 bases and J by 7 bases, with 18 bases between the two germline ends. Germline-derived CDR1 and CDR2 are LGHNA and YSLEER.